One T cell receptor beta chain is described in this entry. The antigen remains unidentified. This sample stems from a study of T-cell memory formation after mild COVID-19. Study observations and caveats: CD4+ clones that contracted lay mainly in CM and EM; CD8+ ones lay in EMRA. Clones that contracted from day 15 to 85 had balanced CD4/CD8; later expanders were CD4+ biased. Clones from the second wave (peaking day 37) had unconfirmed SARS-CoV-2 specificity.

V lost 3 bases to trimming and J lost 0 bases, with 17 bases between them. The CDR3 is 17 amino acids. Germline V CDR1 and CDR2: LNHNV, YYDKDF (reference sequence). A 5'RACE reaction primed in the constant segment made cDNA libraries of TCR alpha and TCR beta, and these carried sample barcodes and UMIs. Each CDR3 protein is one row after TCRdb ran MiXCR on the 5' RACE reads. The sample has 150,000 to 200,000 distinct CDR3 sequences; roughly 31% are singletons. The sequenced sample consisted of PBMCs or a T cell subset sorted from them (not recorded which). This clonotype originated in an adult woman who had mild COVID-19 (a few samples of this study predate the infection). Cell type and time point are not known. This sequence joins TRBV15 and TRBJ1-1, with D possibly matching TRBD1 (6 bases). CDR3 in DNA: TGTGCCACCAGCAGCTCGGCGACAGGAGCGATGAACACTGAAGCTTTCTTT. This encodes CATSSSATGAMNTEAFF.